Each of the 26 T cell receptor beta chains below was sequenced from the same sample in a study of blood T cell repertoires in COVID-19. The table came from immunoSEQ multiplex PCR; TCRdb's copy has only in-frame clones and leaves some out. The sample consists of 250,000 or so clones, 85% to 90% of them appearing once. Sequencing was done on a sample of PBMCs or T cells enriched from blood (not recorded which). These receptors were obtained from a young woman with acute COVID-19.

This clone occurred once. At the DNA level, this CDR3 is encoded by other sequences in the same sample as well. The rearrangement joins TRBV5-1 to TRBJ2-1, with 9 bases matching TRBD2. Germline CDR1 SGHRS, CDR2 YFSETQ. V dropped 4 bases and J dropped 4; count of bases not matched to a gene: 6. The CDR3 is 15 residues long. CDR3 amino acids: CASSDSGSSYNEQFF. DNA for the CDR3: TGCGCCAGCAGCGATAGCGGGAGTTCTTACAATGAGCAGTTCTTC.

CDR3 coding DNA: TGCGCCAGCAGCTTACAAGGATCGGGATTCTCTGGAAACACCATATATTTT. Translation gives CASSLQGSGFSGNTIYF. V and J are TRBV5-1 and TRBJ1-3, with D uncertain. Germline V gives CDR1 SGHRS, CDR2 YFSETQ. The CDR3 has 17 residues. Trimming removed 2 bases at V and 0 bases at J, with 15 bases between.

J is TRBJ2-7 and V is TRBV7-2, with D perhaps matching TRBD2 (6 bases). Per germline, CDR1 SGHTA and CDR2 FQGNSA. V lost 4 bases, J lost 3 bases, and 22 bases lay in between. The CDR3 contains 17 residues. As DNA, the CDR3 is TGTGCCAGCAGCTCCACCCGTGGGGGGAGGTTTTTCTACGAGCAGTACTTC. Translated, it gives CASSSTRGGRFFYEQYF.

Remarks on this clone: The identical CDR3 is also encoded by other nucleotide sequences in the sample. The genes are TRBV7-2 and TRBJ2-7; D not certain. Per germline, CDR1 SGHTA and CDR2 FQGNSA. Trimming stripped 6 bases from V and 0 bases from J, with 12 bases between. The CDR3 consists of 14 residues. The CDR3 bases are TGTGCCAGCAGTCTTGGGCTGAGCTCCTACGAGCAGTACTTC. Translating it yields CASSLGLSSYEQYF. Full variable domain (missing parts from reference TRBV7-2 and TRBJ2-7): GAGVSQSPSNKVTEKGKDVELRCDPISGHTALYWYRQSLGQGLEFLIYFQGNSAPDKSGLPSDRFSAERTGGSVSTLTIQRTQQEDSAVYLCASSLGLSSYEQYFGPGTRLTVT.

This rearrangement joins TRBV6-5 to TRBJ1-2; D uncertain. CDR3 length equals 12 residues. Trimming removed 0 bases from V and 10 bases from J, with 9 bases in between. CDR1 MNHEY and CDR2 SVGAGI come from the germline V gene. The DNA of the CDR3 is TGTGCCAGCAGTTACTCGGAGGAGAACTACACCTTC. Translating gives CASSYSEENYTF.

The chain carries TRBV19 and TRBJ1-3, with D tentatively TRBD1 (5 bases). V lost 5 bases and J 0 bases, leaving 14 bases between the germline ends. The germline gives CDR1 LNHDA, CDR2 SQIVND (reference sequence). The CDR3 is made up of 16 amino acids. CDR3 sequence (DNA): TGTGCCAGTAGTTACCAGGGAGGATACTCTGGAAACACCATATATTTT. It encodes CASSYQGGYSGNTIYF.

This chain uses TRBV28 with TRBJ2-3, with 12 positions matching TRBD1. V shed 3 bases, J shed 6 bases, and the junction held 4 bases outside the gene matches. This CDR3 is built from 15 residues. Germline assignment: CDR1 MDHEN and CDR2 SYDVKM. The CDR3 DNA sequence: TGTGCCAGCAGTTTGGGACAGGGGGCAGCGGATACGCAGTATTTT. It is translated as CASSLGQGAADTQYF.

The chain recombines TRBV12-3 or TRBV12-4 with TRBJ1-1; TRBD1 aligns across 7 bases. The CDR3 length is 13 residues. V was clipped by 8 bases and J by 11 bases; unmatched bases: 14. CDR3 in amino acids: CASHPGQPKGAFF. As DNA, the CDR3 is TGTGCCAGCCACCCGGGACAGCCCAAAGGGGCTTTCTTT.

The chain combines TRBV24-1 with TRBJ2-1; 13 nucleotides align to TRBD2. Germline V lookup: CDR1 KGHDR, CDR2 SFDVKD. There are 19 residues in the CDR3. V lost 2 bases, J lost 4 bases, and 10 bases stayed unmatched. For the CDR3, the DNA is TGTGCCACCAGTGATTCGCCGGGACTAGCGGGGAATCTTTACAATGAGCAGTTCTTC. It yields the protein CATSDSPGLAGNLYNEQFF.

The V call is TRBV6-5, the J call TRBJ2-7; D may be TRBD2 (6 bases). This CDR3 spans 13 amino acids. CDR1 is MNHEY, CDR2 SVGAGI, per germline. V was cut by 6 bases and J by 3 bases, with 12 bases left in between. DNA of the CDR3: TGTGCCAGCAGCCGCCCCGGGGGCTACGAGCAGTACTTC. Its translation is CASSRPGGYEQYF.

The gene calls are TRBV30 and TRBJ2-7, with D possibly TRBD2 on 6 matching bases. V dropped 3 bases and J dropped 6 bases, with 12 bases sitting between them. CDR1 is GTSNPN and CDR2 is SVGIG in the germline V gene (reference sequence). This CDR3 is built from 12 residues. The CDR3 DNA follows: TGTGCCTGGAGCGCCGGGACTGGCGAGCAGTACTTC. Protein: CAWSAGTGEQYF. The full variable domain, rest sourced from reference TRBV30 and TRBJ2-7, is SQTIHQWPATLVQPVGSPLSLECTVEGTSNPNLYWYRQAAGRGLQLLFYSVGIGQISSEVPQNLSASRPQDRQFILSSKKLLLSDSGFYLCAWSAGTGEQYFGPGTRLTVT.

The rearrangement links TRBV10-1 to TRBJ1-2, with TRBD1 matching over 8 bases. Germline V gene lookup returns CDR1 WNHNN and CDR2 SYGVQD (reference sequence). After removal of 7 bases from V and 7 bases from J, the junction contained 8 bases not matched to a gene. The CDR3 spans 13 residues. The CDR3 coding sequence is TGCGCCAGCACCCTCAGGACAGGGTGTGGCTACACCTTC. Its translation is CASTLRTGCGYTF.

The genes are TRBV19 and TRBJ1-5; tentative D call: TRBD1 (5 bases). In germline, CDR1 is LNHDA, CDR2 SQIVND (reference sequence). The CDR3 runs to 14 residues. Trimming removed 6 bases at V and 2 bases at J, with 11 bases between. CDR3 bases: TGTGCCAGTAGCTCCGACAGCGGCAATCAGCCCCAGCATTTT. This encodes CASSSDSGNQPQHF.

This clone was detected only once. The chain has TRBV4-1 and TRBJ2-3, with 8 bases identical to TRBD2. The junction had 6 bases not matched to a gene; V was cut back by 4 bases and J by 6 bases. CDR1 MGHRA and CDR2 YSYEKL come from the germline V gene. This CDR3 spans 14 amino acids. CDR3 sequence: CASSPRRGGDTQYF. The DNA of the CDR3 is TGCGCCAGCAGCCCAAGACGGGGGGGGGATACGCAGTATTTT.

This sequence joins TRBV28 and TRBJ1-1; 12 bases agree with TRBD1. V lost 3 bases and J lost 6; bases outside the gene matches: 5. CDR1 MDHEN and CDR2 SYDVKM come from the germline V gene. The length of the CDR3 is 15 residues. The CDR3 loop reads CASSLGGQGAAEAFF. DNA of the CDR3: TGTGCCAGCAGTTTGGGGGGACAGGGGGCCGCTGAAGCTTTCTTT.

The CDR3 reads CASSQGTSEAGELFF. CDR3 nucleotide sequence: TGTGCCAGCAGCCAAGGGACTAGCGAGGCCGGGGAGCTGTTTTTT. This rearrangement joins TRBV4-2 to TRBJ2-2; 9 bases are shared with TRBD2. This CDR3 region has 15 residues. Unmatched junction bases numbered 3, after V lost 1 base and J lost 6 bases. Germline CDR1 reads LGHNA; CDR2 reads YNFKEQ.

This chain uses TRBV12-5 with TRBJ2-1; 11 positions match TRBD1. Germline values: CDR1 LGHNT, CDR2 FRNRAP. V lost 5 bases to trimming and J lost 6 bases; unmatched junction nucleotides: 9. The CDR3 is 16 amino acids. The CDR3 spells CASGPQPGQGGNEQFF. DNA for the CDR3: TGTGCTAGTGGTCCCCAACCGGGACAGGGGGGCAATGAGCAGTTCTTC. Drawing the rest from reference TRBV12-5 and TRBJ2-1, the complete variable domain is DARVTQTPRHKVTEMGQEVTMRCQPILGHNTVFWYRQTMMQGLELLAYFRNRAPLDDSGMPKDRFSAEMPDATLATLKIQPSEPRDSAVYFCASGPQPGQGGNEQFFGPGTRLTVL.

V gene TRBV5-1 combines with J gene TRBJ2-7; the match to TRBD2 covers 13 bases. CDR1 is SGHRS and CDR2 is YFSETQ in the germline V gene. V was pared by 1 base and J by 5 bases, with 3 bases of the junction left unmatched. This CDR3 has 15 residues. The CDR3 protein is CASSLLTSGRDEQYF. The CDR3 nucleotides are TGCGCCAGCAGCTTGCTAACTAGCGGGAGGGACGAGCAGTACTTC.

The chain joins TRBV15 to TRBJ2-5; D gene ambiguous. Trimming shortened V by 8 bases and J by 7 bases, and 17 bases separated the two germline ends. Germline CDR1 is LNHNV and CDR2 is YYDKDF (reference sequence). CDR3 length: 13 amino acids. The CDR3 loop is CATSETTFGTQYF. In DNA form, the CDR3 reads TGTGCCACCTCGGAGACCACGTTTGGGACCCAGTACTTC.

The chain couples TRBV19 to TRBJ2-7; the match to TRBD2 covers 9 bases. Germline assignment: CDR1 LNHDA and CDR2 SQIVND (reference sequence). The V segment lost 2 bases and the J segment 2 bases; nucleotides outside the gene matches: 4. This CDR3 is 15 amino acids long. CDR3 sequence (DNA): TGTGCCAGTAGTATAAGTCTAGCGGGAACCTACGAGCAGTACTTC. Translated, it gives CASSISLAGTYEQYF.

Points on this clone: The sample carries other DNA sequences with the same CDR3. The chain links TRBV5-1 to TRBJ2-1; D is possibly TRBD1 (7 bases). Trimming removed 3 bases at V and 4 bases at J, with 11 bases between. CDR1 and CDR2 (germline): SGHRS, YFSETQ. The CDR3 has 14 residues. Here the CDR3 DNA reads TGCGCCAGCAGCTCCGCAGGGGGGTACAATGAGCAGTTCTTC. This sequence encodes CASSSAGGYNEQFF.

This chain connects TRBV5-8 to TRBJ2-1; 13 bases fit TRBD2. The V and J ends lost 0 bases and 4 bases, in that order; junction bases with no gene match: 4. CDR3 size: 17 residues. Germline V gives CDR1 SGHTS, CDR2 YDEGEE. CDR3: CASSLAGTSGNYNEQFF. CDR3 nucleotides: TGTGCCAGCAGCTTGGCCGGGACTAGCGGGAATTACAATGAGCAGTTCTTC. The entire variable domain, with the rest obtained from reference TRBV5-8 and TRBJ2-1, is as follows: EAGVTQSPTHLIKTRGQQATLRCSPISGHTSVYWYQQALGLGLQFLLWYDEGEERNRGNFPPRFSGRQFPNYSSELNVNALELEDSALYLCASSLAGTSGNYNEQFFGPGTRLTVL.

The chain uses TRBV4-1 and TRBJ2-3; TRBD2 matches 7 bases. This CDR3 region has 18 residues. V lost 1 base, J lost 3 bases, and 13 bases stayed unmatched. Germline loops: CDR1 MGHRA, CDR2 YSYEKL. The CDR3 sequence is CASSQAPGWAGETDTQYF. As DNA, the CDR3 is TGCGCCAGCAGCCAAGCCCCAGGGTGGGCGGGGGAAACAGATACGCAGTATTTT.

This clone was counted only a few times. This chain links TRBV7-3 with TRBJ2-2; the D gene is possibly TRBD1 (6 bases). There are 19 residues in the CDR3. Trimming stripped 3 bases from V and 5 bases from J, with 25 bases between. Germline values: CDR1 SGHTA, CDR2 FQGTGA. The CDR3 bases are TGTGCCAGCAGCTTGCACGGGGCGGTGACAGGCCTGGGGACCGGGGAGCTGTTTTTT. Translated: CASSLHGAVTGLGTGELFF.

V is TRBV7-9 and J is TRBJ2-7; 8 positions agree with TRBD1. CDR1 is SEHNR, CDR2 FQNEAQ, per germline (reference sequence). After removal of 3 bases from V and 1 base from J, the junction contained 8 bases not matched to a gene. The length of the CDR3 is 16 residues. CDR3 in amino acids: CASSLPTGGWSYEQYF. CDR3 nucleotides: TGTGCCAGCAGCTTGCCCACAGGGGGATGGTCCTACGAGCAGTACTTC. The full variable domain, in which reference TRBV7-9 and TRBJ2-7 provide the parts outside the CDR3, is DTGVSQNPRHKITKRGQNVTFRCDPISEHNRLYWYRQTLGQGPEFLTYFQNEAQLEKSRLLSDRFSAERPKGSFSTLEIQRTEQGDSAMYLCASSLPTGGWSYEQYFGPGTRLTVT.

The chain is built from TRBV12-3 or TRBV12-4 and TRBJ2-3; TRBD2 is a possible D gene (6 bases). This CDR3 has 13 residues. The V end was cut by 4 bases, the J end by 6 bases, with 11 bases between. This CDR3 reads CASSWGEMDTQYF. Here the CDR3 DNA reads TGTGCCAGCAGTTGGGGGGAAATGGATACGCAGTATTTT.